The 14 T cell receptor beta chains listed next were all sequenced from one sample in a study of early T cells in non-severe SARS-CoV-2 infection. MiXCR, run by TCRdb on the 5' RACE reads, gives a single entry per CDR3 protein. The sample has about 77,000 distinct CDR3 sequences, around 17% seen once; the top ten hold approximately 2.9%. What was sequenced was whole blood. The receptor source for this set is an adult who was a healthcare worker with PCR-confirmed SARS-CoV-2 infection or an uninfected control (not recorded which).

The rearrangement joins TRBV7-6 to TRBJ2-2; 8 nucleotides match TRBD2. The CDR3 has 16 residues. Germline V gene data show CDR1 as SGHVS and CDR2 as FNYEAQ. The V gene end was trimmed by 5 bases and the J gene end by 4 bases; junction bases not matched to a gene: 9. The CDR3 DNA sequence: TGTGCCAGCAGCCCGGGACTAGGCCAACCCACCGGGGAGCTGTTTTTT. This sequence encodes CASSPGLGQPTGELFF.

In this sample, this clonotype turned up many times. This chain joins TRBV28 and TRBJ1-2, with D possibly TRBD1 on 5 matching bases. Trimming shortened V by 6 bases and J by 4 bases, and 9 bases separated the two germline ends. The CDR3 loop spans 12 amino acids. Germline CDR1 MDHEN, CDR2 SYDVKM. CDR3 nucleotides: TGTGCCAGCAGCAGGGAGTTCTATGGCTACACCTTC. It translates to CASSREFYGYTF.

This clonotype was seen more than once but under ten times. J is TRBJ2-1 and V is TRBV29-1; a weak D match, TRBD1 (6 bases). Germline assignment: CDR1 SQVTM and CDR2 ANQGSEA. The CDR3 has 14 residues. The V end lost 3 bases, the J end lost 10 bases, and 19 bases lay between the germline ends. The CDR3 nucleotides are TGCAGCGTTGAGTCCCGCCGACAGGATACCGAGCAGTTCTTC. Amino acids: CSVESRRQDTEQFF.

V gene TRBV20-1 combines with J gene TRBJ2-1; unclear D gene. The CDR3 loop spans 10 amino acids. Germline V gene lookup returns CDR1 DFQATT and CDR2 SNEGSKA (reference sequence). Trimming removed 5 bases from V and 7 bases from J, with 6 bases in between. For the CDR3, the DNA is TGCAGTGCTGGCACAAATGAGCAGTTCTTC. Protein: CSAGTNEQFF.

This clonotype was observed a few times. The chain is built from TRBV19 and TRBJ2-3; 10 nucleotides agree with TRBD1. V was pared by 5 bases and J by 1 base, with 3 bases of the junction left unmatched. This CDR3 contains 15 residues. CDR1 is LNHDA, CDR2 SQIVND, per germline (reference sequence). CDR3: CASSAGQGGTDTQYF. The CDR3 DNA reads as TGTGCCAGTAGTGCAGGACAGGGGGGCACAGATACGCAGTATTTT.

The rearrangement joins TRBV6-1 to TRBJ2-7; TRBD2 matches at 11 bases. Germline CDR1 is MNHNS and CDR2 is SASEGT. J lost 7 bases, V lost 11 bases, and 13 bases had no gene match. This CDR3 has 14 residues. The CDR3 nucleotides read TGTGCCTGCGAGAGGACTAGCGGGCCGGGGGAGCAGTACTTC. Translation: CACERTSGPGEQYF.

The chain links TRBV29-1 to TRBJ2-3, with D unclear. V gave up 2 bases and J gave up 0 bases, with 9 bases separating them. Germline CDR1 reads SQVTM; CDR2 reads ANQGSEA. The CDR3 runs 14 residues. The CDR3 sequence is CSVERTASTDTQYF. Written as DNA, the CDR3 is TGCAGCGTTGAACGAACAGCCAGCACAGATACGCAGTATTTT.

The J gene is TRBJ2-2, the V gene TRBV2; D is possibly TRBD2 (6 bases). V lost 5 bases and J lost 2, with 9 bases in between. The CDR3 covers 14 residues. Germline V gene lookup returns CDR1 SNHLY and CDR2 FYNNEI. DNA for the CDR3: TGTGCCAGCAGTCGGGGACTCAACACCGGGGAGCTGTTTTTT. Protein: CASSRGLNTGELFF.

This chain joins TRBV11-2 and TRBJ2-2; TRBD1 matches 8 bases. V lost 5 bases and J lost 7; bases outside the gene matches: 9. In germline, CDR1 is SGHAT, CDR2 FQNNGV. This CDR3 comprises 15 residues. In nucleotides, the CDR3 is TGTGCCAGCAGCCCCAGGGGGCAGTGGGTCGGGGAGCTGTTTTTT. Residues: CASSPRGQWVGELFF.

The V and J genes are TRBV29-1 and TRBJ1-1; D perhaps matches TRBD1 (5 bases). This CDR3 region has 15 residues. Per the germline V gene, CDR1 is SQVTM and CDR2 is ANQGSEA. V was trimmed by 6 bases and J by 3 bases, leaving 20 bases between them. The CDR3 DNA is TGCAGCGTCCTGACAGTGGCGGGTGTGGACACTGAAGCTTTCTTT. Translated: CSVLTVAGVDTEAFF.

The DNA of the CDR3 is TGTGCCAGCAGCCAAGATCTTCACAATACAGGGGGCACCTACGAGCAGTACTTC. Translating it yields CASSQDLHNTGGTYEQYF. The V and J genes are TRBV4-2 and TRBJ2-7, with 9 bases that match TRBD1. Germline V lookup: CDR1 LGHNA, CDR2 YNFKEQ. CDR3 length: 18 amino acids. Trimming at V came to 0 bases and at J to 2 bases, leaving 11 bases not matched to a gene.

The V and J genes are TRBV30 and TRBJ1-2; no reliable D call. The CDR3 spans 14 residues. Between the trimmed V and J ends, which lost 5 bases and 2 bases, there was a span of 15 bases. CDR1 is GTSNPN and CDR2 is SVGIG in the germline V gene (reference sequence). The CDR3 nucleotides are TGTGCCTGGGGAACACCAGTACTCAACTATGGCTACACCTTC. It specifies CAWGTPVLNYGYTF. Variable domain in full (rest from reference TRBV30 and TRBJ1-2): SQTIHQWPATLVQPVGSPLSLECTVEGTSNPNLYWYRQAAGRGLQLLFYSVGIGQISSEVPQNLSASRPQDRQFILSSKKLLLSDSGFYLCAWGTPVLNYGYTFGSGTRLTVV.

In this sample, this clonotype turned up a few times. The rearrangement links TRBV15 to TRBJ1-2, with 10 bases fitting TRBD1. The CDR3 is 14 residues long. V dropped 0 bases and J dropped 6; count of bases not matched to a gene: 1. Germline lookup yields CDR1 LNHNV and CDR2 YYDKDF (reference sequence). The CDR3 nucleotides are TGTGCCACCAGCAGAGAGGGACAGGGGAATGGCTACACCTTC. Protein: CATSREGQGNGYTF.

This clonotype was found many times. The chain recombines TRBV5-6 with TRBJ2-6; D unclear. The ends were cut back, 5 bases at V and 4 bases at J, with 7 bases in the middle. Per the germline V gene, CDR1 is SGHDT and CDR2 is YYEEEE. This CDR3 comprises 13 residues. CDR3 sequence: CASRPPGANVLTF. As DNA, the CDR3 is TGTGCCAGCAGGCCGCCCGGGGCCAACGTCCTGACTTTC.